Given below is one T cell receptor beta chain in context. Its antigen is not identified. TCRdb passed the 5' RACE reads through MiXCR, listing each CDR3 protein once. Of fewer than 400,000 distinct CDR3 sequences listed, about 10% were seen once; the top ten hold over 3%. The data belong to a study of T cells after yellow fever vaccination. Study details: Preparing low-cell-number fractions relied on SMART-Seq v4 Ultra Low Input.

The CDR3 covers 15 residues. Trimming removed 10 bases from V and 8 bases from J, with 26 bases in between. CDR1 is MDHEN and CDR2 is SYDVKM in the germline V gene. Study-level results: A large majority of primary-vaccination clones showed up again after the booster (approximately 96% CD4, around 90% CD8). In FACS-sorted repertoires, abundant clonotypes from the bulk population could appear as contaminants.

The sample here was CD4+ T cells sorted from PBMCs, taken 45 days after the yellow fever booster vaccination. The genes are TRBV28 and TRBJ1-2, with TRBD1 as a possible D gene (5 bases). The origin of this receptor is a man between 18 and 29 years old who received the YFV17D yellow fever vaccine. The CDR3 protein is CATSPPSGTQRGYTF. The CDR3 DNA is TGTGCCACATCTCCACCCTCCGGGACCCAAAGGGGCTACACCTTC.